Described below is a single T cell receptor (beta chain) sequence and its context. Its antigen is still unknown. The CDR3 has 17 amino acids. The germline V gene has CDR1 LGHNA and CDR2 YSLEER. Trimming stripped 3 bases from V and 4 bases from J, with 19 bases between. The entry originates in a study of CD4 T cells in relation to SARS-CoV-2 and coronaviruses. Study overall: TCR beta CDR3s were sequenced after approximately ten-day antigen culture of PBMCs.

Study-wide points: The cross-reactivity analysis covered only spike protein, not other viral proteins.

The data were produced by immunoSEQ multiplex PCR, yet TCRdb's version contains in-frame clones alone and is incomplete. The sample lists 35,000 to 45,000 clones; 65% to 80% were seen once. For nine to ten days, some 9.7 x 10^4 sorted CD4+ cells grew with T cell-depleted PBMCs and CEF. The sequence was collected from an adult with COVID-19. This chain joins TRBV4-3 and TRBJ2-1; D is possibly TRBD2 (6 bases). The sequencing input was memory CD4+ T cells from PBMCs, cultured in vitro. Here the CDR3 reads CASSQERAGGFYNEQFF. The CDR3 DNA follows: TGCGCCAGCAGCCAGGAAAGAGCGGGTGGGTTTTACAATGAGCAGTTCTTC.